This T cell receptor (beta chain) was found in a study of early T cells in non-severe SARS-CoV-2 infection. Across the study: The authors sequenced bulk RNA from unsorted whole blood, leaving chains unpaired.

In the case of this clonotype: Antigen: not known.

Study-level points and caveats: Database matching using VDJdb favored anti-spike CD8 responses, with private and CD4 specificities left missing.

Each CDR3 protein gets one entry after TCRdb re-called the 5' RACE reads with MiXCR. The table shows some 96,000 distinct CDR3 sequences, with less than 15% occurring only once. Specimen: whole blood. This receptor was obtained from an adult who was a healthcare worker with PCR-confirmed SARS-CoV-2 infection or an uninfected control (not recorded which).

CDR3 in DNA: TGTGCCAGCAGCTTCGACGGGACTCCACCCCTTAATCAGCCCCAGCATTTT. It codes for CASSFDGTPPLNQPQHF. The chain combines TRBV7-2 with TRBJ1-5, with D possibly being TRBD1 (5 bases). The CDR3 runs 17 residues. The germline gives CDR1 SGHTA, CDR2 FQGNSA. V was clipped by 3 bases and J by 4 bases, with 19 bases between them.